Below, 10 T cell receptor beta chains from the same sample are listed, as sequenced in a study of T cells in Graves' hyperthyroidism and ophthalmopathy. The TCR beta CDR3 regions underwent amplification using RNA transcripts as the source. RT-PCR in the first round (using the HTBI primer set) targeted the TCR CDR3. TCRdb re-derived calls from the multiplex PCR reads in MiXCR, one entry per CDR3 protein. The sample contains some 600,000 distinct CDR3 sequences, around 13% of which appear only once. The sample consisted of blood. These TCRs come from a woman aged 25 to 39 with Graves' hyperthyroidism that later progressed to Graves' ophthalmopathy.

This clonotype was recorded at least ten times. CDR3 loop: CSGTGDTGELFF. The CDR3 nucleotides are TGCAGCGGTACAGGGGACACCGGGGAGCTGTTTTTT. This chain uses TRBV29-1 with TRBJ2-2, with 7 bases matching TRBD1. CDR1 SQVTM and CDR2 ANQGSEA come from the germline V gene. This CDR3 region has 12 residues. After removal of 7 bases from V and 3 bases from J, the junction contained 2 bases not matched to a gene.

This clonotype came up many times. The chain employs TRBV7-2 and TRBJ1-3, with D perhaps matching TRBD1 (6 bases). Trimming removed 5 bases from V and 0 bases from J, with 11 bases in between. Germline loops: CDR1 SGHTA, CDR2 FQGNSA. This CDR3 has 15 amino acids. The CDR3 protein is CASSRGPGSGNTIYF. The CDR3 nucleotides read TGTGCCAGCAGCCGGGGGCCTGGCTCTGGAAACACCATATATTTT.

This clonotype came up many times. V gene TRBV27 combines with J gene TRBJ2-7; D uncertain. V lost 2 bases and J 4 bases, leaving 9 bases between the germline ends. CDR1 MNHEY and CDR2 SMNVEV come from the germline V gene (reference sequence). The CDR3 loop spans 13 amino acids. CDR3 DNA sequence: TGTGCCAGCAGTTTAGCGGAGAAGTACGAGCAGTACTTC. This sequence encodes CASSLAEKYEQYF.

This clonotype was counted at least ten times. J is TRBJ1-5 and V is TRBV28, with unresolved D. The germline V and J ends were trimmed by 6 bases and 7 bases, with 19 bases remaining between them. CDR1 and CDR2 from the germline V gene are MDHEN and SYDVKM. The CDR3 runs 15 residues. The CDR3 sequence: CASSTPGPERQPQHF. In nucleotides, the CDR3 is TGTGCCAGCAGCACACCGGGCCCTGAGCGACAGCCCCAGCATTTT.

This clonotype was detected ten times or more. The chain joins TRBV3-1 to TRBJ1-1; possibly TRBD1 for D (6 bases). Trimming removed 1 base at V and 8 bases at J, with 14 bases between. The CDR3 runs to 14 residues. CDR1 LGHDT and CDR2 YNNKEL come from the germline V gene (reference sequence). Here the CDR3 DNA reads TGTGCCAGCAGCCAAGCCCTACAGGGATCGGAAGCTTTCTTT. Its protein is CASSQALQGSEAFF.

This clonotype was recorded at least ten times. This chain joins TRBV9 and TRBJ2-1; 7 bases map to TRBD1. The germline V gene has CDR1 SGDLS and CDR2 YYNGEE. V lost 4 bases to trimming and J lost 10 bases; unmatched junction nucleotides: 8. The CDR3 length is 13 residues. CDR3 amino acids: CASSPQGGREQFF. DNA of the CDR3: TGTGCCAGCAGCCCCCAAGGGGGCCGCGAGCAGTTCTTC.

This clonotype showed up many times. The rearrangement uses TRBV3-1 and TRBJ2-3; D ambiguous. The CDR3 has 12 residues. Trimming pared 3 bases from V and 5 bases from J, leaving 6 bases between. Germline CDR1 LGHDT, CDR2 YNNKEL (reference sequence). CDR3 in amino acids: CASSQTEDTQYF. CDR3 coding DNA: TGTGCCAGCAGCCAGACCGAAGATACGCAGTATTTT.

V usage is TRBV7-9 and J usage is TRBJ2-1, with D possibly matching TRBD2 (6 bases). Looked up from germline, CDR1 is SEHNR and CDR2 is FQNEAQ (reference sequence). Trimming stripped 1 base from V and 10 bases from J, with 14 bases between. There are 14 residues in the CDR3. CDR3 DNA sequence: TGTGCCAGCAGCTTAGGGGACTTCCCCTCGGAGCAGTTCTTC. This codes for CASSLGDFPSEQFF.

This clonotype was seen a few times. The chain joins TRBV14 to TRBJ2-4; possible D gene TRBD1, 6 bases. The V end lost 3 bases, the J end lost 12 bases, and 9 bases lay between the germline ends. The V gene's germline CDR1 is SGHDN and CDR2 FVKESK. CDR3 length equals 11 residues. The CDR3, as DNA: TGTGCCAGCAGCCACGGGACAACTCAGTACTTC. It codes for CASSHGTTQYF.

In its sample, this clonotype was seen once. Possible read error: a much larger clone is one base away. This is likely a read error, given that the CDR3 carries no conserved phenylalanine or tryptophan at its end. V and J are TRBV7-2 and TRBJ2-3, with TRBD2 matching over 9 bases. Germline V gene sequence: CDR1 SGHTA, CDR2 FQGNSA. This CDR3 comprises 16 residues. V shed 7 bases and J 1 base; nucleotides not matched to a gene: 9. DNA of the CDR3: TGTGCCAGCAATTTAGCGGGAGTATTCGGCACAGATACGCAGTATTGT. This translates into CASNLAGVFGTDTQYC.